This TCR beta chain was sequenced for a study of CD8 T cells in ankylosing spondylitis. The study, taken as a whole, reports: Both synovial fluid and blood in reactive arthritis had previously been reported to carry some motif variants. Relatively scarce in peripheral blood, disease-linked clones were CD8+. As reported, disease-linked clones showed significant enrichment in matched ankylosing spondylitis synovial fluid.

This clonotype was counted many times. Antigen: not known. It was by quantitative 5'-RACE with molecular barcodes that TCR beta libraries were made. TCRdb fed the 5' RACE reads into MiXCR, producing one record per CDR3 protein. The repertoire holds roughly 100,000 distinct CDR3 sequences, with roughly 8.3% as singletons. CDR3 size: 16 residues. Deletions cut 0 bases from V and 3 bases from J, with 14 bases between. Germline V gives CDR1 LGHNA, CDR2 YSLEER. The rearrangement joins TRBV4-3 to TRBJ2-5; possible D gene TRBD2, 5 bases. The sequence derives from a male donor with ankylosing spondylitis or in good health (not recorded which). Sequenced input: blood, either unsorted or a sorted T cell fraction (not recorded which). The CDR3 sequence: CASSQEAFPGKETQYF. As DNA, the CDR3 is TGCGCCAGCAGCCAAGAGGCTTTCCCGGGAAAAGAGACCCAGTACTTC.